The 25 T cell receptor beta chains listed next were all sequenced from one sample in a study of metastatic and nonmetastatic thyroid tumors. Thyroid surgery took place with no prior treatment in any patient. TCRdb re-analyzed the PCR reads through MiXCR. In the table there are more than 90,000 clones, about 13% of which are singletons. Material for sequencing was blood. The receptors come from a female donor with papillary thyroid cancer or a benign thyroid nodule (not recorded which). Some clones in this sample may be carry-over from other donors' samples.

This clone occurred many times. This chain connects TRBV6-5 to TRBJ2-7; possibly TRBD2 for D (7 bases). The CDR3 extends over 16 amino acids. Germline CDR1 MNHEY, CDR2 SVGAGI. Trimming left V 0 bases short and J 7 bases short, with 19 bases between. The CDR3 DNA reads TGTGCCAGCAGTTACTCGACGGGCGGGGGCGTGGGGGAGCAGTACTTC. Residues: CASSYSTGGGVGEQYF.

This clone was seen at least ten times. The rearrangement joins TRBV20-1 to TRBJ2-7, with a tentative D call TRBD1 (5 bases). Trimming cost V 0 bases and J 2 bases, with 11 bases left between them. The germline V gene encodes CDR1 DFQATT and CDR2 SNEGSKA (reference sequence). The CDR3 loop spans 14 amino acids. The CDR3 loop reads CSARDLGRAYEQYF. DNA of the CDR3: TGCAGTGCTAGAGATCTGGGCAGGGCCTACGAGCAGTACTTC.

The chain links TRBV5-6 to TRBJ2-7, with D unresolved. Trimming took off 5 bases at V and 0 bases at J, with 12 bases between the two ends. The length of the CDR3 is 14 residues. Germline CDR1 and CDR2: SGHDT and YYEEEE. The CDR3 nucleotides are TGTGCCAGCAGAGTGGGTTTTAACTCCTACGAGCAGTACTTC. Translated, it gives CASRVGFNSYEQYF.

This clone occurred many times. The chain combines TRBV20-1 with TRBJ1-5; D may be TRBD1 (5 bases). Germline values: CDR1 DFQATT, CDR2 SNEGSKA (reference sequence). The V end lost 6 bases, the J end lost 6 bases, and 21 bases lay between the germline ends. CDR3 length: 15 residues. This CDR3 reads CSAEAPGAMGQPQHF. CDR3 coding DNA: TGCAGTGCGGAGGCGCCTGGGGCTATGGGTCAGCCCCAGCATTTT.

The chain links TRBV28 to TRBJ1-1; D is undetermined. The CDR3 loop spans 16 amino acids. Germline loops: CDR1 MDHEN, CDR2 SYDVKM. The V end lost 4 bases, the J end lost 5 bases, and 20 bases lay between the germline ends. CDR3 sequence (DNA): TGTGCCAGCAGTTCCCCCTCTGGGAGTAGTAGGACTGAAGCTTTCTTT. Its translation is CASSSPSGSSRTEAFF.

This clone was found many times. The rearrangement joins TRBV11-3 to TRBJ2-2; D is unresolved. Germline V CDR1 and CDR2: SGHNT, YENEEA. There are 13 residues in the CDR3. V was cut by 1 base and J by 6 bases, with 6 bases left in between. CDR3 sequence reads: CASSLGEAGELFF. CDR3 sequence (DNA): TGTGCCAGCAGCTTAGGGGAAGCCGGGGAGCTGTTTTTT.

This clone was counted at least ten times. The chain joins TRBV9 to TRBJ2-3; D gene uncertain. V lost 0 bases and J lost 1, with 12 bases in between. The CDR3 extends over 16 amino acids. Germline loops: CDR1 SGDLS, CDR2 YYNGEE. CDR3 protein: CASSVEGYGGTDTQYF. CDR3 sequence (DNA): TGTGCCAGCAGCGTAGAGGGATACGGTGGCACAGATACGCAGTATTTT.

This clone has a count of ten or more. This sequence joins TRBV14 and TRBJ2-7, with D unclear. The CDR3 runs 12 residues. Trimming left V 1 base short and J 1 base short, with 2 bases between. Germline V gene lookup returns CDR1 SGHDN and CDR2 FVKESK. The CDR3 is CASSQVSYEQYF. CDR3 DNA sequence: TGTGCCAGCAGCCAAGTTTCCTACGAGCAGTACTTC.

This clone has a count of ten or more. The chain recombines TRBV28 with TRBJ2-7; TRBD1 agrees at 8 bases. Unmatched junction bases numbered 8, after V lost 7 bases and J lost 3 bases. Germline V gene data show CDR1 as MDHEN and CDR2 as SYDVKM. The CDR3 runs to 14 residues. The CDR3 nucleotides are TGTGCCAGCAACGGACAGGGAACGAGCTACGAGCAGTACTTC. As protein: CASNGQGTSYEQYF. The full variable domain, its missing parts supplied by reference TRBV28 and TRBJ2-7, is DVKVTQSSRYLVKRTGEKVFLECVQDMDHENMFWYRQDPGLGLRLIYFSYDVKMKEKGDIPEGYSVSREKKERFSLILESASTNQTSMYLCASNGQGTSYEQYFGPGTRLTVT.

This clone was recorded many times. V usage is TRBV9 and J usage is TRBJ2-6; 13 bases are shared with TRBD2. J lost 1 base, V lost 2 bases, and 0 bases had no gene match. CDR1 and CDR2 (germline): SGDLS, YYNGEE. The CDR3 runs 17 residues. The CDR3 here is CASSVGLAGSGANVLTF. The CDR3, as DNA: TGTGCCAGCAGCGTGGGACTAGCGGGATCTGGGGCCAACGTCCTGACTTTC.

This clone was seen only a few times. The chain links TRBV12-3 or TRBV12-4 to TRBJ1-1; D ambiguous. This CDR3 is built from 11 residues. V shed 4 bases and J shed 12 bases, with 12 bases lying between them. CDR3 coding DNA: TGTGCCAGCAGTTATGCCCGAGTGACTTTCTTT. As protein: CASSYARVTFF.

Comments on this clone: A read error is possible here, since a much larger clone lies one base away. The J gene is TRBJ2-1, the V gene TRBV14; D uncertain. The CDR3 length is 12 residues. V dropped 7 bases and J dropped 4 bases, with 8 bases sitting between them. Germline CDR1 reads SGHDN; CDR2 reads FVKESK. CDR3 nucleotides: TGTGCCAGCATCCAGGCTTACAATGAGCAGTTCTTC. It encodes CASIQAYNEQFF.

Many counts were recorded for this clone. This chain's CDR3 is CASSAERESDEQYF. The CDR3 DNA follows: TGCGCCAGCAGCGCCGAGCGGGAGTCCGACGAGCAGTACTTC. The genes are TRBV5-1 and TRBJ2-7; 8 bases match TRBD2. V lost 4 bases and J lost 5; bases outside the gene matches: 8. This CDR3 spans 14 amino acids. Germline V gene data show CDR1 as SGHRS and CDR2 as YFSETQ.

This clone was observed a single time. The CDR3 DNA sequence: TGTGCCAGCAGCTTAACGGTACAGTGTTACGAGCAGTACTTC. Protein sequence: CASSLTVQCYEQYF. The chain employs TRBV7-2 and TRBJ2-7, with D uncertain. There are 14 residues in the CDR3. Trimming removed 2 bases from V and 4 bases from J, with 12 bases in between. The V gene's germline CDR1 is SGHTA and CDR2 FQGNSA.

Points on this clone: Its ends do not fully match the called genes, so a read error is possible. This chain links TRBV5-1 with TRBJ2-3; D unresolved. The germline V gene has CDR1 SGHRS and CDR2 YFSETQ. This CDR3 is built from 17 residues. The CDR3 nucleotides read TGCGCCAGCCACCAAAACGCGCTCACCCTTAGCACATATACGCAGTATTTT. It specifies CASHQNALTLSTYTQYF.

This clone was detected ten times or more. The rearrangement uses TRBV30 and TRBJ2-1, with D perhaps TRBD1 or TRBD2 (5 bases each). V lost 3 bases, J lost 6 bases, and 15 bases lay in between. The CDR3 loop spans 14 amino acids. The V gene's germline CDR1 is GTSNPN and CDR2 SVGIG (reference sequence). The CDR3 reads CAWRGLAEGNEQFF. Written as DNA, the CDR3 is TGTGCCTGGAGGGGGCTAGCTGAGGGCAATGAGCAGTTCTTC.

The genes are TRBV5-1 and TRBJ1-6, with D possibly matching TRBD1 (5 bases). Germline V gene lookup returns CDR1 SGHRS and CDR2 YFSETQ. CDR3 length: 16 residues. V was shortened by 2 bases and J by 8 bases, with 17 bases between the two germline ends. CDR3: CASSFMERTPDSPLHF. The DNA of the CDR3 is TGCGCCAGCAGCTTTATGGAACGGACACCCGATTCACCCCTCCACTTT.

At least ten counts were recorded for this clone. The gene calls are TRBV27 and TRBJ1-2; the D gene is possibly TRBD1 (6 bases). V gave up 6 bases and J gave up 8 bases, with 16 bases separating them. Per the germline V gene, CDR1 is MNHEY and CDR2 is SMNVEV (reference sequence). The CDR3 runs to 13 residues. The CDR3 sequence is CASRSQGIGGYTF. CDR3 nucleotides: TGTGCCAGCAGGTCACAGGGAATAGGCGGCTACACCTTC.

This clone was detected ten times or more. The chain recombines TRBV12-3 or TRBV12-4 with TRBJ1-2; 9 nucleotides align to TRBD1. This CDR3 contains 15 residues. J lost 4 bases, V lost 4 bases, and 7 bases had no gene match. The CDR3 region has the DNA TGTGCCAGCAGTTCCTCCACAGGGGGCTCCTATGGCTACACCTTC. Amino acids: CASSSSTGGSYGYTF.

This clone was detected only a few times. One base away lies a much larger clone, so this may be a sequencing read error. The gene calls are TRBV10-2 and TRBJ2-2; 10 bases match TRBD2. This CDR3 has 17 amino acids. Germline V gives CDR1 WSHSY, CDR2 SAAADI. The CDR3, as DNA: TGCGCCAGCATTGAGTCGAATCTAGCGGGAGTGACCGGGGAGCTGTTTTTT. Protein product: CASIESNLAGVTGELFF.

This clone was detected many times. This chain connects TRBV30 to TRBJ1-6, with 8 bases lining up with TRBD1. This CDR3 comprises 15 residues. Trimming removed 2 bases from V and 8 bases from J; junction bases left unmatched: 8. CDR1 and CDR2 (germline): GTSNPN, SVGIG (reference sequence). The CDR3 DNA reads as TGTGCCTGGAGTATTTGGACAGGGCTTGATTCACCCCTCCACTTT. This translates into CAWSIWTGLDSPLHF.

This clone has at least ten counts. The rearrangement links TRBV2 to TRBJ1-1, with a possible D match to TRBD1 (5 bases). The germline V gene has CDR1 SNHLY and CDR2 FYNNEI. Trimming pared 5 bases from V and 5 bases from J, leaving 12 bases between. The length of the CDR3 is 13 residues. In nucleotides, the CDR3 is TGTGCCAGCAGTAGGGACTTGGGGACTGAAGCTTTCTTT. Protein: CASSRDLGTEAFF.

This clone was observed at least ten times. The chain links TRBV19 to TRBJ2-3; 10 bases align to TRBD2. With V trimmed by 3 bases and J by 7 bases, 10 bases remained unmatched. Germline V gene data show CDR1 as LNHDA and CDR2 as SQIVND (reference sequence). The CDR3 loop spans 16 amino acids. The chain's CDR3 is CASSIQSGRAGNTQYF. The CDR3 DNA reads as TGTGCCAGTAGTATCCAGAGCGGGAGGGCCGGAAATACGCAGTATTTT.

This clone appeared many times. This chain joins TRBV7-2 and TRBJ2-3; no clear D. V shed 1 base and J shed 4 bases, with 15 bases lying between them. From germline, CDR1 is SGHTA and CDR2 FQGNSA. The CDR3 contains 16 residues. CDR3 bases: TGTGCCAGCAGCTTAGGAGTTAATAGTTTCGCAGATACGCAGTATTTT. Residues: CASSLGVNSFADTQYF.

In its sample, this clone was seen many times. The chain combines TRBV27 with TRBJ2-5, with D tentatively TRBD1 or TRBD2 (5 bases each). Germline lookup yields CDR1 MNHEY and CDR2 SMNVEV (reference sequence). The CDR3 runs to 16 residues. V was pared by 5 bases and J by 2 bases, with 18 bases between. The CDR3 bases are TGTGCCAGCAGTGCACGGCAGGGACCACCTCAAGAGACCCAGTACTTC. Translation gives CASSARQGPPQETQYF.